The clone carrying this T cell receptor (beta chain) was counted only a few times. What it recognizes is unknown. Overall study findings and caveats: Tumor Tregs overlapped most with tumor, then blood, naive CD4+ cells.

Cells sorted as Tregs were CD4+, CD25+ and CD127-/low. In TCRdb, the 5' RACE reads were re-called with MiXCR into one record per CDR3 protein. The data contain 7,800 or so distinct CDR3 sequences, about three quarters of them seen just once; the ten biggest clones take up under 5%. The CDR3 contains 14 residues. Trimming at V came to 5 bases and at J to 4 bases, leaving 7 bases not matched to a gene. CDR1 is SGHAT, CDR2 FQNNGV, per germline. The TCR sequence derives from a female donor with breast cancer. The chain links TRBV11-2 to TRBJ2-5; 7 bases are a match to TRBD1. The specimen sequenced was tumor-infiltrating Tregs sorted from the breast tumor. CDR3 in DNA: TGTGCCAGCAGCCAAACAGGGGTTGGAGAGACCCAGTACTTC. This gives the protein CASSQTGVGETQYF.